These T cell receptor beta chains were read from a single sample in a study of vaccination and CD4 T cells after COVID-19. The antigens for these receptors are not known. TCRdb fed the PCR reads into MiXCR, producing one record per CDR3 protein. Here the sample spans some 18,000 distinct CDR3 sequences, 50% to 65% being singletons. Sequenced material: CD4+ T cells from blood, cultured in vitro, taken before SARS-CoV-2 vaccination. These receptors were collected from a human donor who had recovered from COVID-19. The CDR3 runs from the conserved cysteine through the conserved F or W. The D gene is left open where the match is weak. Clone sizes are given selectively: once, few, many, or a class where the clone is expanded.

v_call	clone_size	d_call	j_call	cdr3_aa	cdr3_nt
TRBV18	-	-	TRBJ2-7	CASSPPWATLSYEQYF	TGTGCCAGCTCACCACCGTGGGCTACTCTCTCCTACGAGCAGTACTTC
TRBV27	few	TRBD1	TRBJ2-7	CASWDRGLEQYF	TGTGCCAGCTGGGACAGGGGTCTCGAGCAGTACTTC
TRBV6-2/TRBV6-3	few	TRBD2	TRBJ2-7	CASSTRGGLAFNEQYF	TGTGCCAGCAGCACTCGGGGGGGACTAGCATTCAACGAGCAGTACTTC
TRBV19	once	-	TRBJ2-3	CASSTDGTSTDTQYF	TGTGCCAGTAGTACGGACGGCACTAGCACAGATACGCAGTATTTT
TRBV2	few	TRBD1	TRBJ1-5	CASRDRSNQPQHF	TGTGCCAGCAGGGACAGGAGCAATCAGCCCCAGCATTTT
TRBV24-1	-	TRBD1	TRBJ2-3	CATSDHDRGFRDTQYF	TGTGCCACCAGTGACCATGACAGGGGGTTTCGGGATACGCAGTATTTT
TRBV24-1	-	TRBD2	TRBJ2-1	CATSEVTSGSINEQFF	TGTGCCACCAGTGAAGTTACTAGCGGGAGTATCAATGAGCAGTTCTTC
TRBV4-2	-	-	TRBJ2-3	CASSDWPGRSREDTQYF	TGTGCCAGCAGCGACTGGCCGGGACGGAGTCGGGAGGATACGCAGTATTTT
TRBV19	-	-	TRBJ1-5	CASSMRGSNQPQHF	TGTGCCAGTAGTATGAGAGGTAGCAATCAGCCCCAGCATTTT
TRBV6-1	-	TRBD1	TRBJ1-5	CASSDGTGGGYQPQHF	TGTGCCAGCAGTGATGGGACAGGGGGGGGGTATCAGCCCCAGCATTTT
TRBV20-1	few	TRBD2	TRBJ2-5	CSAIAGPPIGETQYF	TGCAGTGCTATAGCGGGACCTCCAATCGGGGAGACCCAGTACTTC
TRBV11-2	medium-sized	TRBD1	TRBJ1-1	CASNLRTGEAFF	TGTGCCAGCAACCTACGGACAGGGGAAGCTTTCTTT
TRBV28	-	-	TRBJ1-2	CASSLYGTHGYTF	TGTGCCAGCAGTTTATACGGGACCCATGGCTACACCTTC
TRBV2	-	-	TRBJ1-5	CASSAEGQPQHF	TGTGCCAGCAGTGCGGAGGGGCAGCCCCAGCATTTT
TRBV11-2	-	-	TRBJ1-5	CASSLAGNSNQPQHF	TGTGCCAGCAGCTTAGCAGGAAATAGCAATCAGCCCCAGCATTTT
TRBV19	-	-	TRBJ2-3	CASSTGQGGDTQYF	TGTGCCAGTAGTACAGGCCAGGGTGGGGATACGCAGTATTTT
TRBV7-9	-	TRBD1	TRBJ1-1	CASSARQGATNTEAFF	TGTGCCAGCAGCGCAAGACAGGGGGCAACGAACACTGAAGCTTTCTTT
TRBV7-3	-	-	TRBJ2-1	CASSVRGTPYNEQFF	TGTGCCAGCAGCGTGCGCGGGACACCCTACAATGAGCAGTTCTTC
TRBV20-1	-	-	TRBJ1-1	CSAREPTKGNTEAFF	TGCAGTGCTAGAGAGCCTACAAAGGGGAACACTGAAGCTTTCTTT
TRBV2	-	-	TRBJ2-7	CASSEGTLTYEQYF	TGTGCCAGCAGTGAAGGGACATTGACCTACGAGCAGTACTTC
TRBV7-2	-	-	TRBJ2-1	CASSVPGGEQFF	TGTGCCAGCAGCGTCCCTGGGGGGGAGCAGTTCTTC
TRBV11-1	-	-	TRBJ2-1	CASTSEAGHSYNEQFF	TGTGCCAGCACCTCGGAGGCGGGCCACTCCTACAATGAGCAGTTCTTC
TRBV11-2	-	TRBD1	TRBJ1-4	CASSPPYRGRGEKLFF	TGTGCCAGCAGCCCCCCCTACAGGGGGCGAGGTGAAAAACTGTTTTTT
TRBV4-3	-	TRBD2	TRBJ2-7	CASSNLLAGVDEQYF	TGCGCCAGCAGCAACTTACTAGCGGGAGTTGACGAGCAGTACTTC
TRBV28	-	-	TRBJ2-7	CASSLAAGKYEQYF	TGTGCCAGCAGTTTAGCGGCGGGAAAGTACGAGCAGTACTTC
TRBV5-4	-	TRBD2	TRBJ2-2	CASNGLAGGPNTGELFF	TGTGCCAGCAACGGACTAGCGGGAGGGCCTAACACCGGGGAGCTGTTTTTT
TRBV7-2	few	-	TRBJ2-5	CASSLAGETQYF	TGTGCCAGCAGCTTAGCAGGGGAGACCCAGTACTTC
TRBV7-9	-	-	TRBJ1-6	CASSLLLGGGESPLHF	TGTGCCAGCAGCTTACTGTTGGGTGGCGGGGAGTCACCCCTCCACTTT
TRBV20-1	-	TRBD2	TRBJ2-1	CSARDLLAGGYEQFF	TGCAGTGCTAGAGATCTTCTAGCGGGAGGGTATGAGCAGTTCTTC
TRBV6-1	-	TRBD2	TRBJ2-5	CASSEYGTSGQETQYF	TGTGCCAGCAGTGAATATGGGACTAGCGGACAAGAGACCCAGTACTTC
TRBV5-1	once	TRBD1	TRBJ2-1	CASSIGQGYNEQFF	TGCGCCAGCAGCATAGGACAGGGGTACAATGAGCAGTTCTTC
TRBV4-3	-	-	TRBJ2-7	CASSQDVSWGGTSYEQYF	TGCGCCAGCAGCCAAGATGTGAGTTGGGGAGGCACCTCATACGAGCAGTACTTC
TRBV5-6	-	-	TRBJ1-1	CASSTSRDMNTEAFF	TGTGCCAGCAGCACCTCCCGGGACATGAACACTGAAGCTTTCTTT
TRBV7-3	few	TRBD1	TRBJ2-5	CASSLLGQPKETQYF	TGTGCCAGCAGCTTATTGGGACAGCCCAAAGAGACCCAGTACTTC
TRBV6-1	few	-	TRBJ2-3	CASSTTGDTQYF	TGTGCCAGCAGTACAACCGGAGATACGCAGTATTTT
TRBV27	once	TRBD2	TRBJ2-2	CASSSAGGPGELFF	TGTGCCAGCAGTTCCGCGGGAGGGCCCGGGGAGCTGTTTTTT
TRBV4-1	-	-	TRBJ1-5	CASSQGWIGGGNQPQHF	TGCGCCAGCAGCCAAGGATGGATTGGGGGCGGCAATCAGCCCCAGCATTTT
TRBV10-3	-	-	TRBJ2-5	CAISAERGETQYF	TGTGCCATCAGTGCTGAAAGAGGGGAGACCCAGTACTTC
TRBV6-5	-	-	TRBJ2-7	CASSYSLASYEQYF	TGTGCCAGCAGCTACTCTCTAGCCTCCTACGAGCAGTACTTC
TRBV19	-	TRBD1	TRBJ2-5	CASSRQGWETQYF	TGTGCCAGTAGTCGACAGGGCTGGGAGACCCAGTACTTC
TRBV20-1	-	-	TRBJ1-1	CSAQVTANTEAFF	TGCAGTGCTCAAGTGACAGCGAACACTGAAGCTTTCTTT
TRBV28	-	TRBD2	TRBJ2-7	CASSLGGWSYEQYF	TGTGCCAGCAGCCTGGGAGGGTGGTCCTACGAGCAGTACTTC
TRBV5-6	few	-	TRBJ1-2	CASSLMSDYGYTF	TGTGCCAGCAGCTTGATGTCGGACTATGGCTACACCTTC
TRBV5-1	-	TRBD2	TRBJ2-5	CASSLDARASGAQETQYF	TGCGCCAGCAGCTTGGATGCTAGGGCTAGCGGGGCCCAAGAGACCCAGTACTTC
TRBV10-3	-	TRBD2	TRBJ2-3	CAISRLAGEADTQYF	TGTGCCATCAGTAGACTAGCGGGAGAAGCAGATACGCAGTATTTT
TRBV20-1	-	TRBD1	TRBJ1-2	CSADAQGIGYTF	TGCAGTGCCGATGCACAGGGGATTGGCTACACCTTC
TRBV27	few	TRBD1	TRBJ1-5	CASSPGQGSQPQHF	TGTGCCAGCAGTCCAGGACAGGGGAGTCAGCCCCAGCATTTT
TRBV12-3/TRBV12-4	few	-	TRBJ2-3	CASSFQGQDTQYF	TGTGCCAGCAGTTTTCAGGGGCAAGATACGCAGTATTTT
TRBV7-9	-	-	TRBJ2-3	CAAGIGEPSTDTQYF	TGTGCCGCAGGAATCGGCGAGCCCAGCACAGATACGCAGTATTTT
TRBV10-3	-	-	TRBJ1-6	CAIRRDTIGSPLHF	TGTGCCATCAGGCGGGACACCATAGGGTCACCCCTCCACTTT